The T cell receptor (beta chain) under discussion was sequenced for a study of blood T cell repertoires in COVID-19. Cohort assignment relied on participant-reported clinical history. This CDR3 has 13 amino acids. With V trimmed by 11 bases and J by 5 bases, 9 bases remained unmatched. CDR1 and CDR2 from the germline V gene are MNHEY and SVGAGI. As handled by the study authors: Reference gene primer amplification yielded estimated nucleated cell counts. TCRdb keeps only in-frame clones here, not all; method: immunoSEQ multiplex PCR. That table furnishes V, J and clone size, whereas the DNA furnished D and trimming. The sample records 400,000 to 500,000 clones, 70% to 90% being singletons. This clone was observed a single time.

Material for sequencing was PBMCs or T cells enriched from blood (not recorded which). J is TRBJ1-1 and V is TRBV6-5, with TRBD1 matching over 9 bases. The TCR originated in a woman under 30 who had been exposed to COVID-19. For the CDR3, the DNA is TGTGCCGTGCCCGGGACAGGGTGGACTGAAGCTTTCTTT. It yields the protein CAVPGTGWTEAFF.